This T cell receptor beta chain originates from a study of T cell responses to AZD1222 COVID-19 vaccine. A remark on this clone: What it binds is unknown.

Germline-derived CDR1 and CDR2 are MNHEY and SMNVEV (reference sequence). Trimming at V came to 7 bases and at J to 7 bases, leaving 5 bases not matched to a gene. This CDR3 is built from 14 residues. Assay used: immunoSEQ multiplex PCR; TCRdb lists only in-frame clones, some missing. The table records roughly 35,000 clones, just over 85% of them present only once. Second-dose recipients at about 4 or about 12 weeks were treated as one pooled group. Whole-study findings and limits: There were vaccine-associated CD4 TCRs across spike, dominant at 160-218 and 743-854.

The chain is built from TRBV27 and TRBJ1-6; 9 bases are a match to TRBD1. The receptor was isolated from an adult who received the AZD1222 COVID-19 vaccine. The sample consisted of peripheral blood, taken 28 days after the second AZD1222 dose. CDR3 residues: CASTYRGLNSPLHF. CDR3 DNA sequence: TGTGCCAGCACCTACAGGGGGCTGAATTCACCCCTCCACTTT.